One sample yielded the 4 T cell receptor beta chains listed below, sequenced in a study of blood T cell repertoires in COVID-19. Profiling relied on immunoSEQ multiplex PCR, and the TCRdb table lists in-frame clones only, not all of them. The sample gives over 150,000 clones, 70% to 80% of which show up once; 15% to 20% is in the top ten. Specimen: PBMCs or T cells enriched from blood (not recorded which). Receptor source: a woman between 45 and 65 years old who had recovered from COVID-19.

The rearrangement joins TRBV6-5 to TRBJ2-1, with D possibly TRBD2 on 6 matching bases. This CDR3 is built from 15 residues. V lost 0 bases, J lost 5 bases, and 11 bases lay in between. The germline V gene has CDR1 MNHEY and CDR2 SVGAGI. The CDR3, as DNA: TGTGCCAGCAGTTACTCTAAAGCGGGTAACAATGAGCAGTTCTTC. Protein sequence: CASSYSKAGNNEQFF.

The CDR3 reads CASSPRGPDTGELFF. The CDR3 DNA is TGTGCCAGCAGCCCCAGGGGGCCCGACACCGGGGAGCTGTTTTTT. The chain couples TRBV6-5 to TRBJ2-2, with 8 bases identical to TRBD1. V shed 6 bases and J 3 bases; nucleotides not matched to a gene: 6. Germline V lookup: CDR1 MNHEY, CDR2 SVGAGI. The CDR3 runs to 15 residues.

J is TRBJ1-5 and V is TRBV28; TRBD1 matches 12 bases. V was clipped by 8 bases and J by 0 bases; unmatched bases: 14. The CDR3 runs to 19 residues. Germline values: CDR1 MDHEN, CDR2 SYDVKM. CDR3 nucleotide sequence: TGTGCCAGCGGGACAGGGGGCCCCGAAAATTGGTATAGCAATCAGCCCCAGCATTTT. This sequence encodes CASGTGGPENWYSNQPQHF.

This clone was detected a few times. The chain links TRBV7-9 to TRBJ2-1; 8 bases map to TRBD1. Germline lookup yields CDR1 SEHNR and CDR2 FQNEAQ (reference sequence). V was pared by 5 bases and J by 7 bases, with 10 bases of the junction left unmatched. The CDR3 totals 15 residues. The CDR3 DNA is TGTGCCAGCAGCCCCCACTCAGGGGGCTTAAATGAGCAGTTCTTC. As protein: CASSPHSGGLNEQFF.